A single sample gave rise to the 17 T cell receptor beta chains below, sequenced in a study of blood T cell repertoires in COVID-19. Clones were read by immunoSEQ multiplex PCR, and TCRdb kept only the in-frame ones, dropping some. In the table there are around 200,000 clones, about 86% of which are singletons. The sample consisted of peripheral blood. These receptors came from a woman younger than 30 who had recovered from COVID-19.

CDR3 loop: CASSLQGARSNQPQHF. The CDR3 DNA follows: TGTGCCAGCAGCTTACAGGGGGCGAGGAGCAATCAGCCCCAGCATTTT. The chain links TRBV7-2 to TRBJ1-5, with 8 bases lining up with TRBD1. CDR3 size: 16 residues. Trimming cost V 2 bases and J 1 base; bases outside gene matches: 4. Germline assignment: CDR1 SGHTA and CDR2 FQGNSA.

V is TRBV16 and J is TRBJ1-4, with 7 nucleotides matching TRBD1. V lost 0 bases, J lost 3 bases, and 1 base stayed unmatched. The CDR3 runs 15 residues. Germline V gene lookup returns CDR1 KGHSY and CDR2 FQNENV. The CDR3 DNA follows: TGTGCCAGCAGCCAATCGGGGACAGCTAATGAAAAACTGTTTTTT. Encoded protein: CASSQSGTANEKLFF.

The CDR3 DNA reads TGTGCCTGGAACTCCGGGACAGGGAATCAGCCCCAGCATTTT. Translated: CAWNSGTGNQPQHF. The chain links TRBV30 to TRBJ1-5; 9 nucleotides align to TRBD1. The V segment lost 4 bases and the J segment 4 bases; nucleotides outside the gene matches: 5. CDR1 and CDR2 (germline): GTSNPN, SVGIG (reference sequence). The CDR3 extends over 14 amino acids.

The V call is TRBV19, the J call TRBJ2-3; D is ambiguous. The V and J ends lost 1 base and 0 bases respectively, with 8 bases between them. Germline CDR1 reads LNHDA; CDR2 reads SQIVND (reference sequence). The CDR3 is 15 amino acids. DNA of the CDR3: TGTGCCAGTAGTATAGCCCTTACTAGCACAGATACGCAGTATTTT. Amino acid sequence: CASSIALTSTDTQYF.

The CDR3 spells CASSVRGGNDEQFF. CDR3 nucleotide sequence: TGCGCCAGCAGCGTGCGGGGGGGCAACGATGAGCAGTTCTTC. The genes are TRBV5-1 and TRBJ2-1; 9 nucleotides align to TRBD2. The germline CDR1 and CDR2 sequences are SGHRS and YFSETQ. With 4 bases clipped from V and 8 bases from J, the junction kept 7 bases outside the gene matches. This CDR3 has 14 amino acids.

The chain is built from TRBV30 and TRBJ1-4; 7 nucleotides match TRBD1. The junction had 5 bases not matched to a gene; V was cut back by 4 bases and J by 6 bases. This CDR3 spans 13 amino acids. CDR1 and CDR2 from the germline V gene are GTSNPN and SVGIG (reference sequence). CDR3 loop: CAWTGGRDEKLFF. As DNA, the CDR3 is TGTGCCTGGACAGGGGGTCGGGATGAAAAACTGTTTTTT.

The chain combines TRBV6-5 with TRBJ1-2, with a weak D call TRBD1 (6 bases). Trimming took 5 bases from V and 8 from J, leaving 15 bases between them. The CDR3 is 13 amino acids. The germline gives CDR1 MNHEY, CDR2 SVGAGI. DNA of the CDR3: TGTGCCAGCAGTAAACAGGGCGGCAAGGGCTACACCTTC. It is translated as CASSKQGGKGYTF.

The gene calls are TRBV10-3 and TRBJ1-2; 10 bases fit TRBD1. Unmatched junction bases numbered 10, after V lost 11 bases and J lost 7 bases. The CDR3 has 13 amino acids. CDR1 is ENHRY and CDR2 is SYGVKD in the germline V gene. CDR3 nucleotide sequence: TGTGCCGCGTCCGGGACAGGGGAGGGTGGCTACACCTTC. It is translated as CAASGTGEGGYTF.

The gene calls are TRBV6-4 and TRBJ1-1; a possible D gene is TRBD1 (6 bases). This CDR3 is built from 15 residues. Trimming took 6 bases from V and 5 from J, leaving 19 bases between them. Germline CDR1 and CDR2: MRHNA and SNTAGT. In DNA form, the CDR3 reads TGTGCCAGCAGGGCGACAGGTCCGGAGAGAACTGAAGCTTTCTTT. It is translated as CASRATGPERTEAFF.

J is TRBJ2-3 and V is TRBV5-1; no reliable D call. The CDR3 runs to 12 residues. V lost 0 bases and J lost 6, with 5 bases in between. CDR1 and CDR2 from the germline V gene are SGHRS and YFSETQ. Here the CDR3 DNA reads TGCGCCAGCAGCTTGGTCGAGGATACGCAGTATTTT. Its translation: CASSLVEDTQYF.

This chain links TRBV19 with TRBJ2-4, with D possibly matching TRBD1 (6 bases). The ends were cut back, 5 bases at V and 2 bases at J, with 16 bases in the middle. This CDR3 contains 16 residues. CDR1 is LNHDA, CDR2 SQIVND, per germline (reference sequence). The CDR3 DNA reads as TGTGCCAGTAGTGGGAGACAGGTTATGTCCAAAAACATTCAGTACTTC. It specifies CASSGRQVMSKNIQYF.

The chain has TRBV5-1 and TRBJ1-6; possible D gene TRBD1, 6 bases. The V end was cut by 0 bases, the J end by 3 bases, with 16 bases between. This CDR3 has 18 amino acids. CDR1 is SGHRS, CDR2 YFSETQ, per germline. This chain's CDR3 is CASSLDDRTANYNSPLHF. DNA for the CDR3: TGCGCCAGCAGCTTGGACGACCGGACAGCCAACTATAATTCACCCCTCCACTTT.

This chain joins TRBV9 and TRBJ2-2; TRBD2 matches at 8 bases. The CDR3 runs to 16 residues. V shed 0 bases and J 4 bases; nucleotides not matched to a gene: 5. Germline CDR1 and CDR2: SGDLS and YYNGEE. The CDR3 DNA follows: TGTGCCAGCAGCGTAGAGGCGGGAGGCATCACCGGGGAGCTGTTTTTT. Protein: CASSVEAGGITGELFF.

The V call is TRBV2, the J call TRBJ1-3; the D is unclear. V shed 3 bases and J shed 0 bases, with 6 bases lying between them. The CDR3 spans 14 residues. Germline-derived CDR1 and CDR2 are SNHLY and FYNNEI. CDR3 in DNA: TGTGCCAGCAGTGACAGATACTCTGGAAACACCATATATTTT. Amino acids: CASSDRYSGNTIYF.

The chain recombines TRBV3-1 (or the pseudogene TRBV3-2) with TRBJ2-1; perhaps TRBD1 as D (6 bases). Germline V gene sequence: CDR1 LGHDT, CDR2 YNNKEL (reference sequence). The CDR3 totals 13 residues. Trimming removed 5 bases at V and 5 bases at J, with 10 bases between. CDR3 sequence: CASSSDSDNEQFF. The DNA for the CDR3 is TGTGCCAGCAGCTCGGACAGTGACAATGAGCAGTTCTTC.

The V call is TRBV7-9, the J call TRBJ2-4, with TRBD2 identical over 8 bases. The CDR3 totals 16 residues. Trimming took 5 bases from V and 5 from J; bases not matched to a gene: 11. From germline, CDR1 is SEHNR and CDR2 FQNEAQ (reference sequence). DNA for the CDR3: TGTGCCAGCAGCCCCCTTATTAGCGGGATCGAAAACATTCAGTACTTC. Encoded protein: CASSPLISGIENIQYF.

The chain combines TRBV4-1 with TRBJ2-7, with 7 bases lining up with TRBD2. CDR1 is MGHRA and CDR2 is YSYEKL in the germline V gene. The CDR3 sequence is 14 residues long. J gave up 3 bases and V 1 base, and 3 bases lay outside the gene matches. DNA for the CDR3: TGCGCCAGCAGCCAAGTGGCGGGAGACTACGAGCAGTACGTC. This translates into CASSQVAGDYEQYV.